This T cell receptor beta chain emerged from a study of post-analysis software for immune sequencing data. Study as a whole: The disease courses covered relapsing-remitting, secondary progressive and progressive-relapsing multiple sclerosis.

Remarks on this clonotype: Its antigen remains unknown.

Study-wide results and limits: Analysis by F measure revealed that same-batch samples clustered strongly together.

Prepared TCR beta cDNA libraries contained unique molecular identifiers. TCRdb analysed the PCR reads with MiXCR anew, one entry per CDR3 protein. The table includes about 820,000 distinct CDR3 sequences, about 57% detected once. The clonotype was recovered from a girl between 5 and 17 years old with multiple sclerosis. The sequenced sample was blood.

The CDR3 here is CASSPRRGNGATNEKLFF. DNA for the CDR3: TGCGCCAGCAGCCCCCGGCGGGGCAACGGGGCAACTAATGAAAAACTGTTTTTT. The chain carries TRBV5-1 and TRBJ1-4; D might be TRBD1 (5 bases). The CDR3 has 18 amino acids. Germline CDR1 SGHRS, CDR2 YFSETQ. Trimming removed 4 bases at V and 0 bases at J, with 19 bases between.